These 26 T cell receptor beta chains share one sample of origin, sequenced in a study of T cell changes during pregnancy in multiple sclerosis. Here immunoSEQ multiplex PCR was the method, and the copy in TCRdb shows in-frame clones only, minus some. The sample shows about 31,000 clones, roughly 87% of them seen only once. Sequencing was performed on CD8+ T cells from peripheral blood mononuclear cells, taken in the first trimester of pregnancy. The receptors were gathered from a female donor with multiple sclerosis, enrolled in a pregnancy study.

The chain uses TRBV29-1 and TRBJ1-1; D possibly corresponds to TRBD1 (5 bases). The CDR3 is made up of 12 amino acids. Trimming pared 7 bases from V and 7 bases from J, leaving 16 bases between. From germline, CDR1 is SQVTM and CDR2 ANQGSEA. The CDR3 nucleotides are TGCAGCGCATCGGGACTCGGGAGTGAAGCTTTCTTT. Its translation: CSASGLGSEAFF.

This clone was observed once. This chain links TRBV5-6 with TRBJ2-3, with D possibly matching TRBD2 (6 bases). The V gene's germline CDR1 is SGHDT and CDR2 YYEEEE. CDR3 size: 15 residues. Trimming left V 0 bases short and J 6 bases short, with 14 bases between. This CDR3 reads CASSLVSGGWDTQYF. The CDR3 DNA is TGTGCCAGCAGCTTGGTTAGCGGAGGGTGGGATACGCAGTATTTT.

V usage is TRBV15 and J usage is TRBJ2-7; no reliable D call. Trimming cost V 4 bases and J 7 bases, with 14 bases left between them. The CDR3 covers 13 residues. Germline V gene sequence: CDR1 LNHNV, CDR2 YYDKDF (reference sequence). The CDR3 DNA reads TGTGCCACCAGCACCGTTAATACGAGGGAGCAGTACTTC. This sequence encodes CATSTVNTREQYF.

V and J are TRBV7-6 and TRBJ2-2, with TRBD1 matching 8 bases. The trim removed 5 bases at V and 7 bases at J, leaving 9 bases unmatched. The germline V gene encodes CDR1 SGHVS and CDR2 FNYEAQ. This CDR3 comprises 15 residues. The CDR3 DNA is TGTGCCAGCAGCCTTGGACAGGGTTTCAGCGGGGAGCTGTTTTTT. Translating gives CASSLGQGFSGELFF.

V usage is TRBV4-1 and J usage is TRBJ2-7; D gene ambiguous. Between the trimmed V and J ends, which lost 2 bases and 2 bases, there was a span of 13 bases. From germline, CDR1 is MGHRA and CDR2 YSYEKL. The CDR3 covers 15 residues. CDR3 sequence: CASSQNTVRPYEQYF. CDR3 sequence (DNA): TGCGCCAGCAGCCAAAACACAGTCCGGCCCTACGAGCAGTACTTC.

V is TRBV5-1 and J is TRBJ2-7, with a weak D call TRBD2 (5 bases). V lost 3 bases to trimming and J lost 7 bases, with 8 bases between them. The V gene's germline CDR1 is SGHRS and CDR2 YFSETQ. The CDR3 totals 11 residues. The CDR3 loop is CASSSSGEQYF. Written as DNA, the CDR3 is TGCGCCAGCAGCTCATCGGGGGAGCAGTACTTC.

The J gene is TRBJ1-2, the V gene TRBV6-1, with D perhaps TRBD1 (5 bases). The CDR3 extends over 13 amino acids. Germline-derived CDR1 and CDR2 are MNHNS and SASEGT. Trimming left V 8 bases short and J 5 bases short, with 15 bases between. CDR3 region: CASLPGGLYGYTF. The CDR3 DNA reads as TGTGCCAGCCTGCCGGGGGGGTTATATGGCTACACCTTC.

The chain has TRBV11-3 and TRBJ2-7; unclear D gene. The CDR3 length is 11 residues. The ends were cut back, 3 bases at V and 7 bases at J, with 7 bases in the middle. The germline gives CDR1 SGHNT, CDR2 YENEEA. The DNA for the CDR3 is TGTGCCAGCAGCTTTAGCAATGAGCAGTACTTC. Protein: CASSFSNEQYF.

The V call is TRBV5-1, the J call TRBJ1-1, with TRBD1 as a possible D gene (6 bases). This CDR3 comprises 12 residues. V was pared by 4 bases and J by 4 bases, with 8 bases between. The germline CDR1 and CDR2 sequences are SGHRS and YFSETQ. The CDR3 loop is CASSTGSTEAFF. The CDR3 bases are TGCGCCAGCAGCACAGGGAGCACTGAAGCTTTCTTT.

J is TRBJ2-5 and V is TRBV28, with TRBD1 identical over 10 bases. Germline V gene sequence: CDR1 MDHEN, CDR2 SYDVKM. The CDR3 spans 19 residues. Germline trimming cut 2 bases from V and 5 bases from J; bases unmatched to any gene: 17. CDR3 region: CASSLVFLGQGTSWETQYF. CDR3 bases: TGTGCCAGCAGTTTAGTTTTTTTGGGACAGGGGACCTCCTGGGAGACCCAGTACTTC.

The chain uses TRBV7-8 and TRBJ1-6; 7 nucleotides match TRBD1. Germline-derived CDR1 and CDR2 are SGHVS and FQNEAQ. This CDR3 is 16 amino acids long. Trimming took 5 bases from V and 6 from J; bases not matched to a gene: 10. This CDR3 reads CASSHGRGQPNSPLHF. The CDR3 DNA sequence: TGTGCCAGCAGCCACGGGAGGGGACAGCCTAATTCACCCCTCCACTTT.

This clone was counted between two and nine times. This chain uses TRBV19 with TRBJ1-5; TRBD1 might be the D (6 bases). This CDR3 has 15 amino acids. Germline CDR1 and CDR2: LNHDA and SQIVND (reference sequence). Trimming removed 8 bases at V and 2 bases at J, with 16 bases between. In DNA form, the CDR3 reads TGTGCCAGTGAAAACAGGGATTCGGGCAATCAGCCCCAGCATTTT. This sequence encodes CASENRDSGNQPQHF.

The rearrangement links TRBV5-5 to TRBJ2-1; maybe TRBD2 (6 bases). V was cut by 4 bases and J by 0 bases, with 17 bases left in between. This CDR3 contains 17 residues. Germline lookup yields CDR1 SGHKS and CDR2 YYEKEE (reference sequence). The CDR3 sequence: CASSAGRSGLSYNEQFF. In nucleotides, the CDR3 is TGTGCCAGCAGCGCGGGGAGATCAGGACTCTCCTACAATGAGCAGTTCTTC.

J is TRBJ2-1 and V is TRBV7-9; TRBD2 matches at 11 bases. The CDR3 contains 15 residues. Germline CDR1 is SEHNR and CDR2 is FQNEAQ (reference sequence). Losses at the gene ends were 3 bases for V and 8 bases for J; bases not matched to a gene: 6. The chain's CDR3 is CASSFGVAGGDEQFF. For the CDR3, the DNA is TGTGCCAGCAGCTTCGGCGTAGCGGGAGGGGATGAGCAGTTCTTC.

The CDR3 sequence: CASSPVGGDYLNTEAFF. CDR3 bases: TGTGCCAGCAGCCCCGTAGGGGGGGACTATTTGAACACTGAAGCTTTCTTT. V and J are TRBV5-6 and TRBJ1-1, with D maybe TRBD1 (6 bases). This CDR3 is built from 17 residues. V was trimmed by 4 bases and J by 0 bases, leaving 19 bases between them. CDR1 is SGHDT, CDR2 YYEEEE, per germline.

This chain links TRBV4-2 with TRBJ2-7, with TRBD2 identical over 7 bases. In germline, CDR1 is LGHNA, CDR2 YNFKEQ. The CDR3 consists of 15 residues. The ends lost 0 bases at V and 0 bases at J; junction bases unmatched: 2. The CDR3 protein is CASSQERGSSYEQYF. The CDR3 DNA follows: TGTGCCAGCAGCCAAGAGCGCGGGAGCTCCTACGAGCAGTACTTC.

This chain connects TRBV30 to TRBJ1-6; D is unresolved. CDR3 length: 14 amino acids. Trimming cost V 0 bases and J 9 bases, with 12 bases left between them. From germline, CDR1 is GTSNPN and CDR2 SVGIG (reference sequence). The CDR3 here is CAWSVHRGISPLHF. CDR3 DNA: TGTGCCTGGAGTGTACACCGCGGGATTTCACCCCTCCACTTT.

The rearrangement uses TRBV9 and TRBJ1-2, with TRBD1 matching 8 bases. V gave up 4 bases and J gave up 6 bases; unmatched junction bases: 8. Germline V gives CDR1 SGDLS, CDR2 YYNGEE. CDR3 length equals 14 residues. CDR3 coding DNA: TGTGCCAGCAGCCCAAAGGACAGGGTGGATGGCTACACCTTC. Protein: CASSPKDRVDGYTF.

This clone has just one count. This sequence joins TRBV5-1 and TRBJ2-7; a possible D gene is TRBD1 (6 bases). The CDR3 covers 15 residues. The germline CDR1 and CDR2 sequences are SGHRS and YFSETQ. V gave up 1 base and J gave up 1 base, with 12 bases separating them. The CDR3 here is CASSLTGFGSYEQYF. The CDR3 coding sequence is TGCGCCAGCAGCTTGACAGGGTTCGGTTCCTACGAGCAGTACTTC.

The rearrangement joins TRBV5-1 to TRBJ2-3; D is perhaps TRBD1 (5 bases). Trimming took off 3 bases at V and 3 bases at J, with 8 bases between the two ends. The CDR3 spans 13 residues. CDR1 is SGHRS and CDR2 is YFSETQ in the germline V gene. For the CDR3, the DNA is TGCGCCAGCAGCTCCCAGGGTACAGATACGCAGTATTTT. This translates into CASSSQGTDTQYF. Full variable domain (rest looked up from reference TRBV5-1 and TRBJ2-3): KAGVTQTPRYLIKTRGQQVTLSCSPISGHRSVSWYQQTPGQGLQFLFEYFSETQRNKGNFPGRFSGRQFSNSRSEMNVSTLELGDSALYLCASSSQGTDTQYFGPGTRLTVL.

The V and J genes are TRBV4-3 and TRBJ1-4; 7 bases align to TRBD1. Germline trimming cut 3 bases from V and 8 bases from J; bases unmatched to any gene: 9. There are 15 residues in the CDR3. Germline-derived CDR1 and CDR2 are LGHNA and YSLEER. CDR3 sequence: CASSHRQGSREKLFF. CDR3 DNA: TGCGCCAGCAGCCATCGACAGGGAAGTCGCGAAAAACTGTTTTTT.

This clone was detected only once. The J gene is TRBJ1-4, the V gene TRBV19; 7 bases map to TRBD1. The CDR3 consists of 14 residues. Germline V gene sequence: CDR1 LNHDA, CDR2 SQIVND (reference sequence). J lost 7 bases, V lost 6 bases, and 8 bases had no gene match. The CDR3 region is CASSKGGRSEKLFF. In DNA form, the CDR3 reads TGTGCCAGTAGCAAAGGGGGCCGGAGTGAAAAACTGTTTTTT.

This chain links TRBV7-9 with TRBJ1-4, with D hard to call. Per germline, CDR1 SEHNR and CDR2 FQNEAQ (reference sequence). V shed 2 bases and J shed 7 bases, with 14 bases lying between them. The CDR3 is 15 residues long. Here the CDR3 reads CASSLKTGGSEKLFF. The CDR3 bases are TGTGCCAGCAGCTTAAAAACGGGTGGGAGTGAAAAACTGTTTTTT.

The chain joins TRBV7-2 to TRBJ2-2, with 12 positions matching TRBD2. The CDR3 extends over 17 amino acids. CDR1 is SGHTA, CDR2 FQGNSA, per germline. The V and J ends lost 5 bases and 5 bases, in that order; junction bases with no gene match: 9. CDR3 in amino acids: CASSPGLAGRRTGELFF. The CDR3 nucleotides are TGTGCCAGCAGCCCCGGACTAGCGGGAAGAAGGACCGGGGAGCTGTTTTTT.

The chain combines TRBV11-2 with TRBJ2-1; D gene uncertain. Germline V gene sequence: CDR1 SGHAT, CDR2 FQNNGV. The CDR3 covers 13 residues. V lost 0 bases, J lost 8 bases, and 8 bases lay in between. This CDR3 is CASSLDHIDEQFF. DNA for the CDR3: TGTGCCAGCAGCTTAGACCACATCGATGAGCAGTTCTTC. The full variable domain, its missing parts supplied by reference TRBV11-2 and TRBJ2-1, is EAGVAQSPRYKIIEKRQSVAFWCNPISGHATLYWYQQILGQGPKLLIQFQNNGVVDDSQLPKDRFSAERLKGVDSTLKIQPAKLEDSAVYLCASSLDHIDEQFFGPGTRLTVL.

This chain connects TRBV7-7 to TRBJ2-3; possibly TRBD2 for D (6 bases). Germline V lookup: CDR1 SSHAT, CDR2 FNYEAQ (reference sequence). The CDR3 runs to 17 residues. Trimming shortened V by 0 bases and J by 2 bases, and 15 bases separated the two germline ends. The CDR3 region is CASSLAPPGTLTDTQYF. Here the CDR3 DNA reads TGTGCCAGCAGCTTAGCTCCCCCAGGGACTCTCACAGATACGCAGTATTTT.